These T cell receptor beta chains were read from a single sample in a study of identical twins. TCRdb re-called the 5' RACE reads through MiXCR, storing one row per CDR3 protein. The sample contains some 1,700,000 distinct CDR3 sequences, around 29% of which appear only once. Material: cord blood. The receptor set was obtained from a newborn girl in good health. Each CDR3 is given with its conserved first and last residue. Fields, in order: CDR3 length, clone size, V gene, J gene, D gene, CDR3 protein, CDR3 DNA. The D gene is left open where the match is weak. Clone size, where shown, is once, few, many, or a class for clones that have expanded.

>13|-|TRBV29-1|TRBJ2-4|-
CSVGLGQKNIQYF
TGCAGCGTTGGCCTAGGACAGAAAAACATTCAGTACTTC
>14|-|TRBV28|TRBJ2-3|-
CASSLMARTDTQYF
TGTGCCAGCAGTTTGATGGCGCGCACAGATACGCAGTATTTT
>15|few|TRBV4-2|TRBJ2-1|-
CASSQDDSSYNEQFF
TGTGCCAGCAGCCAAGATGACAGCTCCTACAATGAGCAGTTCTTC
>15|many|TRBV29-1|TRBJ2-7|TRBD1
CSVGLRGQFPYEQYF
TGCAGCGTTGGGCTGAGGGGACAGTTCCCTTACGAGCAGTACTTC
>14|-|TRBV28|TRBJ2-3|-
CATSPGRPTDTQYF
TGTGCCACCAGTCCGGGCAGACCCACAGATACGCAGTATTTT
>16|few|TRBV9|TRBJ1-2|-
CASSVEARATGGGYTF
TGTGCCAGCAGCGTAGAGGCCAGAGCAACGGGTGGTGGCTACACCTTC
>15|few|TRBV20-1|TRBJ1-5|TRBD1
CSARGPTGVVQPQHF
TGCAGTGCTAGAGGTCCCACAGGGGTTGTTCAGCCCCAGCATTTT
>17|-|TRBV7-2|TRBJ2-3|TRBD2
CASSRRPLAGGEDTQYF
TGTGCCAGCAGCCGTCGTCCCCTAGCGGGAGGTGAAGATACGCAGTATTTT
>16|few|TRBV4-2|TRBJ2-1|-
CASSQESRSSYNEQFF
TGTGCCAGCAGCCAAGAGTCCCGGAGCTCCTACAATGAGCAGTTCTTC
>15|-|TRBV13|TRBJ2-5|-
CASSPNQWGQETQYF
TGTGCCAGCAGCCCCAACCAATGGGGGCAAGAGACCCAGTACTTC
>11|many|TRBV20-1|TRBJ1-6|-
CSARGGSPLHF
TGCAGTGCTAGAGGCGGTTCACCCCTCCACTTT
>17|once|TRBV15|TRBJ1-4|-
CATSRGYRTRTGEKLFF
TGTGCCACCAGCCGAGGCTACAGGACTCGTACGGGGGAAAAACTGTTTTTT
>16|few|TRBV6-5|TRBJ1-5|TRBD1
CASSAPGDRINQPQHF
TGTGCCAGCAGTGCACCAGGGGACAGGATCAATCAGCCCCAGCATTTT
>17|few|TRBV5-1|TRBJ2-3|-
CASSLKSEQLSTDTQYF
TGCGCCAGCAGCTTGAAGTCAGAACAGCTCAGCACAGATACGCAGTATTTT
>14|few|TRBV12-3/TRBV12-4|TRBJ1-5|-
CASSLGRGDQPQHF
TGTGCCAGCAGTTTAGGCAGGGGAGATCAGCCCCAGCATTTT
>14|-|TRBV7-2|TRBJ1-2|TRBD1
CASSLVGQYYGYTF
TGTGCCAGCAGCTTAGTGGGACAGTACTATGGCTACACCTTC
>14|-|TRBV18|TRBJ2-1|-
CASSPYGTNNEQFF
TGTGCCAGCTCACCCTACGGGACCAACAATGAGCAGTTCTTC
>13|few|TRBV20-1|TRBJ1-2|-
CSARVLGNYGYTF
TGCAGTGCTAGAGTTCTAGGGAACTATGGCTACACCTTC
>19|-|TRBV7-2|TRBJ2-3|TRBD2
CASSLDRVRLAGGTDTQYF
TGTGCCAGCAGCTTAGATCGCGTGAGGCTAGCGGGAGGCACAGATACGCAGTATTTT
>16|few|TRBV7-2|TRBJ2-1|TRBD2
CASSGLAGAFYNEQFF
TGTGCCAGCAGCGGGCTAGCGGGAGCTTTCTACAATGAGCAGTTCTTC
>17|few|TRBV6-2/TRBV6-3|TRBJ2-7|-
CASSSLRAGLTSYEQYF
TGTGCCAGCAGTTCCCTCAGGGCGGGACTGACGTCCTACGAGCAGTACTTC
>12|few|TRBV20-1|TRBJ1-5|-
CSAFETGQPQHF
TGCAGTGCTTTCGAGACAGGTCAGCCCCAGCATTTT
>14|few|TRBV10-3|TRBJ2-5|TRBD1
CAIGNTGGGETQYF
TGTGCCATCGGCAACACAGGGGGAGGAGAGACCCAGTACTTC
>15|-|TRBV5-1|TRBJ2-3|-
CASSLWGQGLDTQYF
TGCGCCAGCAGCTTGTGGGGCCAGGGGTTGGATACGCAGTATTTT
>15|-|TRBV5-4|TRBJ2-7|-
CASSLPASRHNEQYF
TGTGCCAGCAGCTTGCCGGCAAGTAGACACAATGAGCAGTACTTC
>10|few|TRBV20-1|TRBJ2-4|-
CSAIANEQYF
TGCAGTGCTATTGCGAATGAGCAGTACTTC
>14|many|TRBV12-3/TRBV12-4|TRBJ2-7|TRBD1
CASSPDRLPYEQYF
TGTGCCAGCAGTCCGGACAGGCTCCCTTACGAGCAGTACTTC
>14|-|TRBV24-1|TRBJ2-3|-
CAASETGRADTQYF
TGTGCCGCCAGTGAAACAGGGAGGGCAGATACGCAGTATTTT
>10|-|TRBV28|TRBJ2-5|-
CAIPRSGQYF
TGTGCCATACCTCGTTCAGGGCAGTACTTC
>16|few|TRBV4-2|TRBJ2-6|TRBD1
CASSTRTGPGANVLTF
TGTGCCAGCAGCACCCGGACAGGTCCAGGGGCCAACGTCCTGACTTTC
>17|-|TRBV6-6|TRBJ2-3|-
CASSYSISGAYTDTQYF
TGTGCCAGCAGTTACTCGATTTCGGGGGCATACACAGATACGCAGTATTTT
>15|few|TRBV5-1|TRBJ2-3|TRBD2
CASSLVSGTPDTQYF
TGCGCCAGCAGCTTGGTTAGCGGGACGCCAGATACGCAGTATTTT
>16|few|TRBV6-7|TRBJ1-5|-
CASPGRTGGEHQPQHF
TGTGCCAGCCCAGGCCGGACGGGTGGGGAACATCAGCCCCAGCATTTT
>15|few|TRBV20-1|TRBJ1-5|-
CSARRGGRNNQPQHF
TGCAGTGCTAGAAGGGGCGGGCGGAACAATCAGCCCCAGCATTTT
>19|-|TRBV20-1|TRBJ2-1|TRBD2
CSARDPTGWASGSYNEQFF
TGCAGTGCTAGAGATCCAACAGGGTGGGCTAGCGGGAGTTACAATGAGCAGTTCTTC
>13|few|TRBV20-1|TRBJ2-5|-
CSGGRHRRETQYF
TGCAGTGGAGGTCGGCATCGGAGGGAGACCCAGTACTTC
>13|-|TRBV20-1|TRBJ2-5|-
CSARERKWETQYF
TGCAGTGCTAGGGAAAGGAAGTGGGAGACCCAGTACTTC
>13|-|TRBV20-1|TRBJ2-5|-
CSAHPVDWGTQYF
TGCAGCGCCCACCCCGTGGACTGGGGGACCCAGTACTTC
>16|-|TRBV20-1|TRBJ2-3|TRBD2
CSARGTSGRIRDTQYF
TGCAGTGCAAGAGGGACTAGCGGGAGGATTAGAGATACGCAGTATTTT
>13|many|TRBV20-1|TRBJ2-1|TRBD2
CSALAGGPNEQFF
TGCAGTGCTCTAGCGGGGGGCCCTAATGAGCAGTTCTTC
>12|-|TRBV2|TRBJ1-5|-
CASLNWGQPQHF
TGTGCCAGTCTCAACTGGGGTCAGCCCCAGCATTTT
>21|-|TRBV12-3/TRBV12-4|TRBJ2-1|TRBD2
CASSFRPKLASPSWWGETQFF
TGTGCCAGCAGTTTTAGACCCAAACTAGCGTCTCCGTCCTGGTGGGGAGAGACCCAGTTCTTC
>14|few|TRBV5-1|TRBJ1-6|-
CASSLESYNSALHF
TGCGCCAGCAGCTTGGAGTCCTATAATTCAGCCCTCCACTTT
>12|few|TRBV2|TRBJ1-2|-
CASAGGGYGYTF
TGTGCCAGTGCGGGTGGAGGGTATGGCTACACCTTC
>15|-|TRBV20-1|TRBJ2-7|TRBD1
CSANGGGQEPYEQYF
TGCAGTGCTAATGGAGGGGGACAGGAGCCCTACGAGCAGTACTTC
>13|-|TRBV20-1|TRBJ1-1|-
CSALTGGYTEAFF
TGCAGTGCTTTAACGGGGGGCTACACTGAAGCTTTCTTT
>14|few|TRBV20-1|TRBJ2-6|-
CSALSPQGANVLTF
TGCAGTGCCCTCAGCCCCCAAGGGGCCAACGTCCTGACTTTC
>13|-|TRBV20-1|TRBJ1-5|-
CSASRGVAQPQHF
TGCAGTGCTAGTAGGGGTGTTGCTCAGCCCCAGCATTTT
>13|-|TRBV6-1|TRBJ2-3|-
CASSSSSEDTQYF
TGTGCCAGCAGTTCCTCTAGCGAAGATACGCAGTATTTT
>9|-|TRBV6-1|TRBJ2-2|-
CASSGELFF
TGTGCCAGCAGCGGGGAGCTGTTTTTT
>16|many|TRBV12-3/TRBV12-4|TRBJ1-5|-
CASSLSPGNSNQPQHF
TGTGCCAGCAGTTTAAGTCCGGGTAATAGCAATCAGCCCCAGCATTTT
>14|few|TRBV27|TRBJ2-1|-
CASTPRGSYNEQFF
TGTGCCAGCACTCCGCGGGGATCCTACAATGAGCAGTTCTTC
>12|-|TRBV29-1|TRBJ1-2|TRBD1
CSVWDRGHGYTF
TGCAGCGTTTGGGACAGAGGGCATGGCTACACCTTC
>13|-|TRBV2|TRBJ1-5|-
CASSEANNQPQHF
TGTGCCAGCAGTGAAGCGAACAATCAGCCCCAGCATTTT
>12|few|TRBV29-1|TRBJ1-2|TRBD1
CSVHTGDGGYTF
TGCAGCGTCCACACAGGGGACGGTGGCTACACCTTC
>15|-|TRBV6-1|TRBJ2-1|-
CASSEYVAAYNEQFF
TGTGCCAGCAGTGAATATGTAGCCGCCTACAATGAGCAGTTCTTC
>15|few|TRBV12-3/TRBV12-4|TRBJ1-4|-
CASSREGTGNEKLFF
TGTGCCAGCAGCCGAGAGGGGACGGGTAATGAAAAACTGTTTTTT
>13|-|TRBV29-1|TRBJ2-3|-
CSVAEEGTDTQYF
TGCAGCGTTGCGGAGGAGGGCACAGATACGCAGTATTTT